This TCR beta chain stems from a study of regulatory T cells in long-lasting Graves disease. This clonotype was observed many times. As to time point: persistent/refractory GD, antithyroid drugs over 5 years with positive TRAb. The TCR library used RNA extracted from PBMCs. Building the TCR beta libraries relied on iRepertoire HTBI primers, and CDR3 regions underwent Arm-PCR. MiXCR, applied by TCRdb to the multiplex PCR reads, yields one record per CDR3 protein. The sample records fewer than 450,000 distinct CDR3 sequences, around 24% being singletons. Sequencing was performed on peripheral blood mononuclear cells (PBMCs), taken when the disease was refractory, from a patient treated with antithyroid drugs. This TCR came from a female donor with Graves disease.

CDR3 sequence: CASSFAGVGNQPQHF. The CDR3 nucleotides read TGTGCCAGCAGTTTCGCAGGGGTAGGCAATCAGCCCCAGCATTTT. This sequence joins TRBV28 and TRBJ1-5; a weak D match, TRBD1 (6 bases). CDR3 length: 15 amino acids. V was trimmed by 3 bases and J by 2 bases, leaving 11 bases between them. Looked up from germline, CDR1 is MDHEN and CDR2 is SYDVKM.